Each of the 14 T cell receptor beta chains below was sequenced from the same sample in a study of metastatic and nonmetastatic thyroid tumors. TCRdb re-called the PCR reads with MiXCR. This sample has about 21,000 clones, with roughly 27% found just once. Before thyroid surgery, none of the patients had received any treatment. The specimen was tumor tissue. These receptor sequences come from a male donor with papillary thyroid cancer or a benign thyroid nodule (not recorded which). Some clones in this sample may be carry-over from other donors' samples.

This clone has ten or more counts. This may be a read error, as it is one base from a much larger clone. This CDR3 is missing its conserved last phenylalanine or tryptophan, likely due to a read error. The V and J genes are TRBV6-1 and TRBJ2-7, with TRBD1 as a possible D gene (5 bases). Germline CDR1 is MNHNS and CDR2 is SASEGT. Trimming left V 2 bases short and J 3 bases short, with 5 bases between. This CDR3 contains 12 residues. The CDR3, as DNA: TGTGCCAGCAGTGAAAGGGGCTACGAGCAGTACTCC. Encoded protein: CASSERGYEQYS.

J is TRBJ2-7 and V is TRBV6-5, with D hard to call. Trimming cost V 5 bases and J 0 bases, with 14 bases left between them. Germline loops: CDR1 MNHEY, CDR2 SVGAGI. The CDR3 is 15 amino acids. CDR3 residues: CASSEVGDSSYEQYF. The CDR3 DNA reads TGTGCCAGCAGTGAAGTTGGCGATAGCTCCTACGAGCAGTACTTC.

By share, this clone counts as medium-sized (0.01 to 0.1%). CDR3 in DNA: TGTGCCAGCAGTGAATCAGGGTTGGGCATTCAGTACTTC. Amino acid sequence: CASSESGLGIQYF. V usage is TRBV6-1 and J usage is TRBJ2-4; tentative D call: TRBD1 (5 bases). CDR1 and CDR2 from the germline V gene are MNHNS and SASEGT. This CDR3 spans 13 amino acids. Trimming removed 2 bases from V and 9 bases from J, with 11 bases in between.

This clone was seen more than once but under ten times. The V call is TRBV12-3 or TRBV12-4, the J call TRBJ1-5, with D perhaps matching TRBD1 (5 bases). V dropped 5 bases and J dropped 6 bases, with 20 bases sitting between them. CDR3 length: 16 residues. The CDR3 is CASSVEQVEGSQPQHF. CDR3 sequence (DNA): TGTGCCAGCAGTGTCGAACAGGTTGAGGGCAGTCAGCCCCAGCATTTT.

This clone was seen at least ten times. This chain connects TRBV7-3 to TRBJ1-1, with a tentative D call TRBD1 (6 bases). The CDR3 spans 15 residues. Trimming took 0 bases from V and 1 from J, leaving 9 bases between them. Germline V gene data show CDR1 as SGHTA and CDR2 as FQGTGA. The CDR3 sequence: CASSLTEGGNTEAFF. The CDR3 region has the DNA TGTGCCAGCAGCTTAACGGAAGGGGGGAACACTGAAGCTTTCTTT.

By share of the sample, this clone is medium-sized. The rearrangement links TRBV5-1 to TRBJ1-5; no clear D. CDR3 length: 15 residues. Germline CDR1 reads SGHRS; CDR2 reads YFSETQ. V was trimmed by 3 bases and J by 8 bases, leaving 18 bases between them. CDR3 in amino acids: CASSSDGSKEEPQHF. Here the CDR3 DNA reads TGCGCCAGCAGCTCGGACGGGTCAAAGGAAGAGCCCCAGCATTTT.

About this clone: Since a much larger clone is just one base distant, this may be a read error. Other DNA sequences within the sample encode an identical CDR3. The DNA for the CDR3 is TGCGCCAGCAGCCCGGGTGGGGGAAGGGCCTACGAGCAGTACTTC. This translates into CASSPGGGRAYEQYF. The chain is built from TRBV10-1 and TRBJ2-7, with D perhaps being TRBD1 or TRBD2 (5 bases each). Germline CDR1 is WNHNN and CDR2 is SYGVQD (reference sequence). V was clipped by 6 bases and J by 2 bases, with 17 bases between them. The CDR3 runs to 15 residues.

In this sample, this clone turned up a few times. V usage is TRBV6-2 or TRBV6-3 and J usage is TRBJ2-1; D uncertain. The CDR3 loop spans 13 amino acids. V was shortened by 2 bases and J by 4 bases, with 6 bases between the two germline ends. Looked up from germline, CDR1 is MNHEY and CDR2 is SVGEGT. CDR3 coding DNA: TGTGCCAGCAGTTACAGTAGGTACAATGAGCAGTTCTTC. It encodes CASSYSRYNEQFF.

This clone was counted at least ten times. V usage is TRBV28 and J usage is TRBJ2-6; weak D call: TRBD1 (5 bases). Between the trimmed V and J ends, which lost 3 bases and 3 bases, there was a span of 6 bases. The CDR3 spans 14 residues. The germline V gene encodes CDR1 MDHEN and CDR2 SYDVKM. CDR3 coding DNA: TGTGCCAGCAGTTTCCAGGGTGGGGCCAACGTCCTGACTTTC. Protein: CASSFQGGANVLTF.

The table lists this clone with a few counts. The CDR3 does not close with the conserved phenylalanine or tryptophan, likely indicating a read error. The chain employs TRBV15 and TRBJ2-7; D remains unclear. The CDR3 extends over 15 amino acids. The V end lost 2 bases, the J end lost 4 bases, and 15 bases lay between the germline ends. The germline V gene encodes CDR1 LNHNV and CDR2 YYDKDF (reference sequence). CDR3 sequence: CATSRKKDPTYEQYS. The CDR3 DNA reads as TGTGCCACCAGCAGAAAGAAAGACCCAACATACGAGCAGTACTCC.

By share, this clone counts as medium-sized (0.01 to 0.1%). The chain uses TRBV6-1 and TRBJ2-7, with TRBD1 matching over 8 bases. Germline CDR1 MNHNS, CDR2 SASEGT. The V gene end was trimmed by 5 bases and the J gene end by 0 bases; junction bases not matched to a gene: 9. This CDR3 is built from 16 residues. The CDR3 DNA reads as TGTGCCAGCAGTACTCACCCGGGACAGGCCTCCTACGAGCAGTACTTC. This codes for CASSTHPGQASYEQYF.

This clone has at least ten counts. The chain links TRBV4-2 to TRBJ1-5, with 8 bases matching TRBD1. The CDR3 is 17 residues long. V trimming: 1 base; J trimming: 3 bases; junction bases outside the gene matches: 8. CDR1 and CDR2 (germline): LGHNA, YNFKEQ. The CDR3 region has the DNA TGTGCCAGCAGCCAAGGGACGGGACAGGCGATCAATCAGCCCCAGCATTTT. It yields the protein CASSQGTGQAINQPQHF.

Ten or more counts support this clone. The chain combines TRBV9 with TRBJ2-2; D may be TRBD2 (5 bases). Germline V gene data show CDR1 as SGDLS and CDR2 as YYNGEE. The ends were cut back, 0 bases at V and 5 bases at J, with 11 bases in the middle. The CDR3 covers 15 residues. In DNA form, the CDR3 reads TGTGCCAGCAGCGTAGAAGGAGGCAAGACCGGGGAGCTGTTTTTT. Amino acid sequence: CASSVEGGKTGELFF.

This clone came up many times. V is TRBV27 and J is TRBJ1-4, with 7 bases lining up with TRBD1. The germline CDR1 and CDR2 sequences are MNHEY and SMNVEV (reference sequence). The CDR3 contains 14 residues. The V segment lost 5 bases and the J segment 6 bases; nucleotides outside the gene matches: 6. The CDR3 loop reads CASSPQGVYEKLFF. CDR3 in DNA: TGTGCCAGCAGTCCCCAGGGGGTTTATGAAAAACTGTTTTTT.